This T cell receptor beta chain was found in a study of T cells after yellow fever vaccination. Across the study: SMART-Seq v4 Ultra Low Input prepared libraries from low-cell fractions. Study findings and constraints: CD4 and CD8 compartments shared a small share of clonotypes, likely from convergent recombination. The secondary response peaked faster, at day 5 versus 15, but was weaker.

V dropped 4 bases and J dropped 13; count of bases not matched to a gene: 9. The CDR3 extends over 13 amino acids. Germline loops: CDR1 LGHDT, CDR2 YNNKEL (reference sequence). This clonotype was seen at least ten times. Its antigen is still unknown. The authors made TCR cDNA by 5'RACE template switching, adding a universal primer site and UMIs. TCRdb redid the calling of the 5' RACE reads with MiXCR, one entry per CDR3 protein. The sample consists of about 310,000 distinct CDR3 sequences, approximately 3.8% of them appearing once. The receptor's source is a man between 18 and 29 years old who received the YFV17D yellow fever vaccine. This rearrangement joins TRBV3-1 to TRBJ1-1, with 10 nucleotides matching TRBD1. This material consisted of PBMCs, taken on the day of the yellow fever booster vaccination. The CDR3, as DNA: TGTGCCAGCAGCCCGACAGGGGGCGCATACGGTTTCTTT. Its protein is CASSPTGGAYGFF.